This passage covers 5 T cell receptor beta chains from one sample sequenced in a study of monozygotic twins with inflammatory bowel disease. Each CDR3 protein gets one entry in TCRdb, which reprocessed the 5' RACE reads and gives no DNA. The sample yields over 150,000 distinct CDR3 sequences, of which the top ten take up over 2.5%. Sequencing was done on a sample of blood. The receptors stem from a human donor with ulcerative colitis or Crohn's disease, or a healthy co-twin of an affected twin (not recorded which).

The V and J genes are TRBV20-1 and TRBJ1-6; TCRdb indicates TRBD1, and absent DNA this call remains unverified. Germline values: CDR1 DFQATT, CDR2 SNEGSKA (reference sequence). The CDR3 sequence is 16 residues long. The CDR3 sequence is CSARTGGEFFNSPLHF.

J is TRBJ2-5 and V is TRBV10-3; TCRdb designates TRBD2, a call that cannot be tested without DNA. This CDR3 comprises 16 residues. CDR1 and CDR2 (germline): ENHRY, SYGVKD. CDR3 protein: CAISELAGGLQETQYF.

The V call is TRBV28, the J call TRBJ1-1; absent DNA, TCRdb's TRBD1 call cannot be checked. Per germline, CDR1 MDHEN and CDR2 SYDVKM. CDR3 length equals 14 residues. The CDR3 here is CASSLDQGDTEAFF. Drawing the rest from reference TRBV28 and TRBJ1-1, the complete variable domain is DVKVTQSSRYLVKRTGEKVFLECVQDMDHENMFWYRQDPGLGLRLIYFSYDVKMKEKGDIPEGYSVSREKKERFSLILESASTNQTSMYLCASSLDQGDTEAFFGQGTRLTVV.

The chain combines TRBV6-1 with TRBJ2-3; the D call from TCRdb, TRBD2, cannot be confirmed without DNA. The CDR3 totals 16 residues. CDR1 is MNHNS, CDR2 SASEGT, per germline. The CDR3 protein is CASSRSGRGLTDTQYF.

The chain has TRBV27 and TRBJ2-7; no DNA is available, so the TRBD1 call from TCRdb remains unchecked. Germline CDR1 and CDR2: MNHEY and SMNVEV (reference sequence). CDR3 size: 15 residues. The CDR3 sequence is CASSYSTGTGVEQYF.